The entry that follows covers one TCR beta chain sequence. Antigen specificity is unknown. Specified time point: blood 4 weeks post-SBRT, at nephrectomy. As for treatment: 15 Gy SBRT to primary tumor, nephrectomy 4 weeks later. Nephrectomy followed 15 Gy stereotactic body radiation by 4 weeks. The tumor was a clear cell renal cell carcinoma. This CDR3 spans 13 amino acids. V gave up 8 bases and J gave up 2 bases; unmatched junction bases: 0. Germline V gives CDR1 MNHNS, CDR2 SASEGT. The sample comes from a study of radiation and T cells in renal cell carcinoma. Study-wide results and limits: Pretreatment tumor biopsies were lacking, so baseline clonotypes are unknown. In blood, top tumor clones expanded by 2 weeks, shrinking by 4.

Clones were sequenced by immunoSEQ multiplex PCR, and TCRdb holds only the in-frame ones, with some missing. In the table there are some 97,000 clones, roughly 82% of which are singletons. The material was blood, obtained from a patient whose treatment included radiotherapy and nephrectomy. The J gene is TRBJ1-4, the V gene TRBV6-1; 9 nucleotides match TRBD1. This TCR came from a man between 60 and 70 years old with renal cell carcinoma. In nucleotides, the CDR3 is TGTGCCAGCGGGACAGGGACTAATGAAAAACTGTTTTTT. Its translation: CASGTGTNEKLFF.